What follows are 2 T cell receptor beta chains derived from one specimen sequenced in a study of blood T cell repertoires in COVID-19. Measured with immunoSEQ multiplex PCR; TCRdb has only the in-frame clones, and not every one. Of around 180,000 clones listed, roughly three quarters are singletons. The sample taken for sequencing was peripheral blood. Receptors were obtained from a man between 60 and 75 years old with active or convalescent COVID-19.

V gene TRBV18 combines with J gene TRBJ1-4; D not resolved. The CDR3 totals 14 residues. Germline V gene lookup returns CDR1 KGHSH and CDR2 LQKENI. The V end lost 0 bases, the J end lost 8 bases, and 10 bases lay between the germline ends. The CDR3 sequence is CASSPPTQREKLFF. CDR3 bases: TGTGCCAGCTCACCACCAACCCAGCGGGAAAAACTGTTTTTT.

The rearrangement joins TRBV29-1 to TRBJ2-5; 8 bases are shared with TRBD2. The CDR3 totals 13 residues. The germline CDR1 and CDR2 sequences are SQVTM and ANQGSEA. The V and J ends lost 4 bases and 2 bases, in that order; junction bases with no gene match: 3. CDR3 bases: TGCAGCGTTGGCAGCGGGGGACAAGAGACCCAGTACTTC. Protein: CSVGSGGQETQYF.